The next 27 T cell receptor beta chains were all read from a single sample in a study of cytomegalovirus exposure and HLA in healthy donors (dated by TCRdb to between 2016 and 2019). Library preparation employed the immunoSEQ multiplex PCR assay. A mixture of 60 forward primers for TCR Vbeta segments and 13 reverse primers for TCR Jbeta segments was used in the multiplex PCR. TCRdb re-hosts the immuneACCESS table, in-frame sequences only. Its copies lack some clones; in the studies checked, an unresolved V gene accounts for under half of them, and the cause for the rest is not known. This sample's records show under 120,000 clones. The ten largest clonotypes hold around 0.6% of the sample. The sequencing input was PBMCs. The origin of the receptors is a man aged 50 to 59 in good health and CMV-seronegative.

The chain employs TRBV7-2 and TRBJ1-3, with D unresolved. Trimming removed 2 bases at V and 1 base at J, with 12 bases between. Germline assignment: CDR1 SGHTA and CDR2 FQGNSA. This CDR3 spans 16 amino acids. The DNA for the CDR3 is TGTGCCAGCAGCTTAAGTCCGCGGAGTTCTGGAAACACCATATATTTT. This encodes CASSLSPRSSGNTIYF.

The chain combines TRBV6-6 with TRBJ1-1; no reliable D call. The ends were cut back, 3 bases at V and 3 bases at J, with 5 bases in the middle. The CDR3 runs to 12 residues. In germline, CDR1 is MNHNY, CDR2 SVGAGI (reference sequence). The CDR3 DNA follows: TGTGCCAGCAGTTATCCGGACACTGAAGCTTTCTTT. It translates to CASSYPDTEAFF.

The V gene is TRBV4-3, the J gene TRBJ2-1; possible D gene TRBD2, 6 bases. Germline assignment: CDR1 LGHNA and CDR2 YSLEER. V was shortened by 0 bases and J by 0 bases, with 9 bases between the two germline ends. This CDR3 has 16 amino acids. CDR3 bases: TGCGCCAGCAGCCAAGAGGGAGGTGGCTCCTACAATGAGCAGTTCTTC. This sequence encodes CASSQEGGGSYNEQFF.

J is TRBJ2-7 and V is TRBV7-6; the match to TRBD2 covers 7 bases. With V trimmed by 4 bases and J by 4 bases, 7 bases remained unmatched. The CDR3 has 14 residues. The germline CDR1 and CDR2 sequences are SGHVS and FNYEAQ. The CDR3 DNA sequence: TGTGCCAGCAGCTCGGGGGGACGCCTATACGAGCAGTACTTC. Residues: CASSSGGRLYEQYF.

The chain couples TRBV2 to TRBJ2-5, with D uncertain. Germline-derived CDR1 and CDR2 are SNHLY and FYNNEI. The CDR3 length is 11 residues. The V gene lost 5 bases and the J gene lost 7 bases, with 8 bases spanning the gap. CDR3 coding DNA: TGTGCCAGCAGTTCCCGCGGGACCCAGTACTTC. This gives the protein CASSSRGTQYF.

This chain links TRBV5-1 with TRBJ2-2; 8 bases agree with TRBD1. This CDR3 contains 16 residues. Germline loops: CDR1 SGHRS, CDR2 YFSETQ. The junction had 9 bases not matched to a gene; V was cut back by 7 bases and J by 1 base. CDR3 DNA sequence: TGCGCCAGCCAAACTTCCGGGACAGGGAACACCGGGGAGCTGTTTTTT. Translating it yields CASQTSGTGNTGELFF.

This rearrangement joins TRBV29-1 to TRBJ1-4, with D perhaps matching TRBD1 (5 bases). The V gene's germline CDR1 is SQVTM and CDR2 ANQGSEA. V dropped 2 bases and J dropped 8 bases, with 12 bases sitting between them. CDR3 size: 13 residues. In DNA form, the CDR3 reads TGCAGCGTTGAATTGGGGCTGGGCGAAAAACTGTTTTTT. Amino acid sequence: CSVELGLGEKLFF.

This sequence joins TRBV19 and TRBJ1-2; D gene ambiguous. Per the germline V gene, CDR1 is LNHDA and CDR2 is SQIVND (reference sequence). V was trimmed by 4 bases and J by 0 bases, leaving 9 bases between them. The CDR3 length is 14 residues. In DNA, the CDR3 is TGTGCCAGTAGTACAGGACTACCTAACTATGGCTACACCTTC. This translates into CASSTGLPNYGYTF.

The chain combines TRBV7-2 with TRBJ1-5; D might be TRBD1 (6 bases). The CDR3 spans 13 residues. Germline lookup yields CDR1 SGHTA and CDR2 FQGNSA. V was trimmed by 4 bases and J by 6 bases, leaving 10 bases between them. The CDR3 bases are TGTGCCAGCAGCTGGGGGGGCAGTCAGCCCCAGCATTTT. Translating it yields CASSWGGSQPQHF.

The rearrangement uses TRBV5-6 and TRBJ1-2; 10 nucleotides align to TRBD1. Germline-derived CDR1 and CDR2 are SGHDT and YYEEEE. The CDR3 loop spans 13 amino acids. Trimming cost V 3 bases and J 6 bases; bases outside gene matches: 2. CDR3: CASSWDRGDGYTF. The DNA for the CDR3 is TGTGCCAGCAGCTGGGACAGGGGCGATGGCTACACCTTC.

The chain employs TRBV5-1 and TRBJ2-7; 9 positions agree with TRBD1. V dropped 4 bases and J dropped 3; count of bases not matched to a gene: 35. The CDR3 is 24 residues long. Germline V gives CDR1 SGHRS, CDR2 YFSETQ. CDR3: CASSASDGTGLVLAAGVNGYEQYF. The CDR3 coding sequence is TGCGCCAGCAGCGCATCGGACGGGACAGGGCTTGTCCTAGCGGCTGGAGTAAATGGCTACGAGCAGTACTTC.

This rearrangement joins TRBV7-2 to TRBJ1-2; D may be TRBD1 (6 bases). Germline V gene sequence: CDR1 SGHTA, CDR2 FQGNSA. The CDR3 has 13 amino acids. The V gene lost 1 base and the J gene lost 5 bases, with 8 bases spanning the gap. The CDR3 DNA sequence: TGTGCCAGCAGCTTAGAGGGGGAATATGGCTACACCTTC. It yields the protein CASSLEGEYGYTF. The whole variable domain, filled in from reference TRBV7-2 and TRBJ1-2, reads GAGVSQSPSNKVTEKGKDVELRCDPISGHTALYWYRQSLGQGLEFLIYFQGNSAPDKSGLPSDRFSAERTGGSVSTLTIQRTQQEDSAVYLCASSLEGEYGYTFGSGTRLTVV.

This CDR3 is CASSRTGGGPGHEQFF. The DNA for the CDR3 is TGCGCCAGCAGCCGGACAGGTGGGGGCCCCGGCCATGAGCAGTTCTTC. The chain employs TRBV4-3 and TRBJ2-1, with 7 bases fitting TRBD1. Trimming removed 4 bases from V and 8 bases from J; junction bases left unmatched: 14. Germline CDR1 and CDR2: LGHNA and YSLEER. CDR3 length equals 16 residues.

This chain uses TRBV19 with TRBJ1-3; D gene ambiguous. This CDR3 has 14 amino acids. CDR1 and CDR2 from the germline V gene are LNHDA and SQIVND (reference sequence). V was shortened by 6 bases and J by 8 bases, with 17 bases between the two germline ends. Written as DNA, the CDR3 is TGTGCCAGTAGGTCACGGGGAATAGGAGACACCATATATTTT. Its protein product is CASRSRGIGDTIYF.

The chain joins TRBV10-2 to TRBJ1-2; 10 bases are a match to TRBD1. Per germline, CDR1 WSHSY and CDR2 SAAADI. V gave up 3 bases and J gave up 3 bases; unmatched junction bases: 16. This CDR3 is 19 amino acids long. The CDR3 DNA reads TGCGCCAGCAGTGATCTGACAGGGGGCTTCGGCGGGTTTGACTATGGCTACACCTTC. Residues: CASSDLTGGFGGFDYGYTF.

V and J are TRBV29-1 and TRBJ2-1, with D perhaps matching TRBD2 (6 bases). V was cut by 8 bases and J by 8 bases, with 22 bases left in between. This CDR3 is built from 14 residues. CDR1 is SQVTM and CDR2 is ANQGSEA in the germline V gene. CDR3 nucleotide sequence: TGCAGCTCCCTCCGGGAGACTCCCGGGGATGAGCAGTTCTTC. Translating it yields CSSLRETPGDEQFF.

About this clone itself: Its ends do not fully match the called genes, so a read error is possible. This CDR3 is also generated by other DNA sequences in the sample. The chain combines TRBV5-1 with TRBJ1-1; TRBD1 matches at 8 bases. CDR3 size: 14 residues. Germline CDR1 reads SGHRS; CDR2 reads YFSETQ. CDR3 in DNA: TGCGCCAGCAGCCTACAGGGGGGGAACACTGAAGCCTTCTTT. Amino acid sequence: CASSLQGGNTEAFF.

The chain couples TRBV4-3 to TRBJ1-1, with D hard to call. CDR1 and CDR2 from the germline V gene are LGHNA and YSLEER. V lost 0 bases to trimming and J lost 5 bases, with 13 bases between them. The CDR3 totals 15 residues. In nucleotides, the CDR3 is TGCGCCAGCAGCCAAGACCCTTTAAGGAGGACTGAAGCTTTCTTT. Translation gives CASSQDPLRRTEAFF.

This chain uses TRBV9 with TRBJ2-1; TRBD2 matches at 7 bases. With 5 bases clipped from V and 1 base from J, the junction kept 6 bases outside the gene matches. The CDR3 is 15 amino acids. Looked up from germline, CDR1 is SGDLS and CDR2 is YYNGEE. The CDR3 region is CASRAGADSYNEQFF. The CDR3 DNA reads TGTGCCAGCAGGGCGGGAGCGGATTCCTACAATGAGCAGTTCTTC.

V gene TRBV2 combines with J gene TRBJ1-3; no clear D. The CDR3 spans 14 residues. Trimming shortened V by 6 bases and J by 0 bases, and 9 bases separated the two germline ends. Germline V lookup: CDR1 SNHLY, CDR2 FYNNEI. The CDR3 spells CASSRTDSGNTIYF. Written as DNA, the CDR3 is TGTGCCAGCAGCCGCACAGACTCTGGAAACACCATATATTTT.

This chain links TRBV5-1 with TRBJ2-2; weak D call: TRBD2 (6 bases). The length of the CDR3 is 15 residues. CDR1 is SGHRS, CDR2 YFSETQ, per germline. The germline V and J ends were trimmed by 3 bases and 3 bases, with 12 bases remaining between them. CDR3: CASSWDWRHTGELFF. CDR3 DNA: TGCGCCAGCAGCTGGGACTGGCGCCACACCGGGGAGCTGTTTTTT.

The chain uses TRBV5-1 and TRBJ2-1, with 10 bases aligning to TRBD2. Germline values: CDR1 SGHRS, CDR2 YFSETQ. Trimming removed 4 bases from V and 1 base from J; junction bases left unmatched: 8. This CDR3 comprises 17 residues. This CDR3 reads CASSVLASGGSYNEQFF. The CDR3, as DNA: TGCGCCAGCAGCGTGCTTGCTAGCGGGGGATCCTACAATGAGCAGTTCTTC.

V and J are TRBV6-1 and TRBJ2-1; 7 nucleotides agree with TRBD1. J lost 2 bases, V lost 3 bases, and 1 base had no gene match. The germline CDR1 and CDR2 sequences are MNHNS and SASEGT. The CDR3 contains 14 residues. DNA of the CDR3: TGTGCCAGCAGTGAGACAGGGACCTACAATGAGCAGTTCTTC. Residues: CASSETGTYNEQFF.

CDR3 residues: CASSQGQGARSQPQHF. The CDR3 DNA follows: TGTGCCAGCAGTCAAGGCCAGGGGGCGCGTTCTCAGCCCCAGCATTTT. The J gene is TRBJ1-5, the V gene TRBV6-6; 8 nucleotides agree with TRBD1. V lost 5 bases, J lost 6 bases, and 12 bases stayed unmatched. The CDR3 is 16 amino acids. The germline CDR1 and CDR2 sequences are MNHNY and SVGAGI (reference sequence).

The rearrangement links TRBV7-3 to TRBJ2-3, with 11 bases matching TRBD2. The germline V gene has CDR1 SGHTA and CDR2 FQGTGA. The trim removed 4 bases at V and 0 bases at J, leaving 12 bases unmatched. The CDR3 runs to 19 residues. This CDR3 is CASSSGRTSGFTSTDTQYF. CDR3 DNA: TGTGCCAGCAGCTCTGGCAGGACTAGCGGGTTCACTAGCACAGATACGCAGTATTTT. The whole variable domain, filled in from reference TRBV7-3 and TRBJ2-3, reads GAGVSQTPSNKVTEKGKYVELRCDPISGHTALYWYRQSLGQGPEFLIYFQGTGAADDSGLPNDRFFAVRPEGSVSTLKIQRTERGDSAVYLCASSSGRTSGFTSTDTQYFGPGTRLTVL.

J is TRBJ2-7 and V is TRBV6-6; unclear D gene. The CDR3 is 13 amino acids. Trimming left V 1 base short and J 2 bases short, with 6 bases between. The germline V gene encodes CDR1 MNHNY and CDR2 SVGAGI (reference sequence). CDR3 in DNA: TGTGCCAGCAGTTACTTCGTTCCCTACGAGCAGTACTTC. This encodes CASSYFVPYEQYF.

The chain joins TRBV5-5 to TRBJ1-1; D is perhaps TRBD1 (6 bases). Trimming pared 2 bases from V and 1 base from J, leaving 12 bases between. Germline loops: CDR1 SGHKS, CDR2 YYEKEE (reference sequence). This CDR3 comprises 15 residues. CDR3 coding DNA: TGTGCCAGCAGCTTAATGGGGGCGTCGAACACTGAAGCTTTCTTT. Translation: CASSLMGASNTEAFF.